This TCR beta chain comes out of a study of T and B cells in COVID-19 patients. BIOMED2 TRB-A/B primer pools were used in multiplex TRB PCR. TCRdb passed the multiplex PCR reads through MiXCR, listing each CDR3 protein once. The profile covers under 1,100 distinct CDR3 sequences, with over 15% appearing a single time and around 43% taken by the ten largest. This clonotype was recorded many times. Germline CDR1 and CDR2: DFQATT and SNEGSKA (reference sequence). The ends lost 0 bases at V and 4 bases at J; junction bases unmatched: 2. The CDR3 is 13 amino acids. Each TRB amplification used roughly 230-550 ng of genomic DNA from blood.

The receptor was isolated from a human donor with active COVID-19. V is TRBV20-1 and J is TRBJ1-2, with 7 nucleotides matching TRBD1. The sequenced material came from blood. The CDR3 here is CSARDWTGYGYTF. In nucleotides, the CDR3 is TGCAGTGCTAGAGATTGGACAGGCTATGGCTACACCTTC.